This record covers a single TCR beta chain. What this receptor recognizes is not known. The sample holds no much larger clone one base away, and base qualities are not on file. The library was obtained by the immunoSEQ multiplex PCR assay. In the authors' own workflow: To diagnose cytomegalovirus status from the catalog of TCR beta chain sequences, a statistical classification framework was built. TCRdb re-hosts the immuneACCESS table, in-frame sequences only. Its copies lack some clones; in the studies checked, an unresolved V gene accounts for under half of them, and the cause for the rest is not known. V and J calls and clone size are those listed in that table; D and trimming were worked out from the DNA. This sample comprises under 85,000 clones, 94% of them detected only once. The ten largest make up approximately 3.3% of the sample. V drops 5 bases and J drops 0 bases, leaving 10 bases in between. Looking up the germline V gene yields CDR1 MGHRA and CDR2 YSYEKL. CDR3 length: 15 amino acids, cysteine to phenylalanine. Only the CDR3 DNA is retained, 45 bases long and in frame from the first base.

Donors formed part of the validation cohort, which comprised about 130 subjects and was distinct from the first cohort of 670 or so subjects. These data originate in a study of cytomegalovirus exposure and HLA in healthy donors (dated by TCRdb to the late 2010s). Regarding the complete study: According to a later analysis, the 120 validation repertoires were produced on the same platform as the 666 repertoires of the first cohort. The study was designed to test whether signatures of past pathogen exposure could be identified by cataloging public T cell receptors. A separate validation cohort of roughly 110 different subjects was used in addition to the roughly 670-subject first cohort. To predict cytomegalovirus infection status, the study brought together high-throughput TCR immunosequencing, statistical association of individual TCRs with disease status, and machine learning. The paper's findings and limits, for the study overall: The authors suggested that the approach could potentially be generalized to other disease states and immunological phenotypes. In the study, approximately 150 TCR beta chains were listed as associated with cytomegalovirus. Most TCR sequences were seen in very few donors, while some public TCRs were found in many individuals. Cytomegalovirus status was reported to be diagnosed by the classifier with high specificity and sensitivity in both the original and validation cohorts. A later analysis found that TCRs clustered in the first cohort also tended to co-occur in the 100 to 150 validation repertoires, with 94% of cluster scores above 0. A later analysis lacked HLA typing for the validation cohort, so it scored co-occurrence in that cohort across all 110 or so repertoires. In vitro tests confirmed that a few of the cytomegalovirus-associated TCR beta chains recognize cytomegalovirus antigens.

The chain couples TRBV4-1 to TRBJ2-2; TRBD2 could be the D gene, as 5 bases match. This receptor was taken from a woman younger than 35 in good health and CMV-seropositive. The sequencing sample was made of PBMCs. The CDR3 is CASSSEEANTGELFF. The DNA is TGCGCCAGCAGCTCGGAGGAGGCGAACACCGGGGAGCTGTTTTTT.